Below, 8 T cell receptor beta chains from the same sample are listed, as sequenced in a study of Ad26.COV2.S vaccination and SARS-CoV-2 variants. Generated by immunoSEQ multiplex PCR, the TCRdb table keeps only in-frame clones and is missing some. The table has 300,000 to 400,000 clones, roughly 85% seen once. Treatment indicated: around 19 received Ad26.COV2.S at low or high dose, single or two shots; several received placebo; per-sample allocation not given. Day 63 following the first vaccine or placebo injection was when the samples were taken. Sample: peripheral blood, taken in a trial of Ad26.COV2.S vaccine versus placebo. The receptor set was obtained from a person between 18 and 65 years old who received the Ad26.COV2.S COVID-19 vaccine or a placebo.

V gene TRBV25-1 combines with J gene TRBJ2-5, with 11 nucleotides matching TRBD2. Germline V gene data show CDR1 as MGHDK and CDR2 as SYGVNS. With V trimmed by 4 bases and J by 5 bases, 9 bases remained unmatched. This CDR3 spans 16 amino acids. Here the CDR3 DNA reads TGTGCCAGCAGTGTTCTAGCGGGGGGCCTCCCGGAGACCCAGTACTTC. Translation: CASSVLAGGLPETQYF.

The chain recombines TRBV5-1 with TRBJ1-4; D not resolved. Trimming removed 4 bases at V and 2 bases at J, with 18 bases between. The length of the CDR3 is 17 residues. Per the germline V gene, CDR1 is SGHRS and CDR2 is YFSETQ. CDR3 coding DNA: TGCGCCAGCAGCACCGGAGAGACAAAGGGTACTAATGAAAAACTGTTTTTT. Protein product: CASSTGETKGTNEKLFF.

V is TRBV5-6 and J is TRBJ1-1; maybe TRBD1 (5 bases). The CDR3 extends over 15 amino acids. Trimming removed 5 bases from V and 1 base from J, with 15 bases in between. Germline assignment: CDR1 SGHDT and CDR2 YYEEEE. The CDR3: CASRLAGQGNTEAFF. CDR3 sequence (DNA): TGTGCCAGCAGGCTGGCCGGGCAGGGGAACACTGAAGCTTTCTTT. Full variable domain (remainder filled in from reference TRBV5-6 and TRBJ1-1): DAGVTQSPTHLIKTRGQQVTLRCSPKSGHDTVSWYQQALGQGPQFIFQYYEEEERQRGNFPDRFSGHQFPNYSSELNVNALLLGDSALYLCASRLAGQGNTEAFFGQGTRLTVV.

The chain is built from TRBV7-9 and TRBJ2-5; 8 positions agree with TRBD2. The length of the CDR3 is 16 residues. V lost 2 bases to trimming and J lost 1 base; unmatched junction nucleotides: 6. CDR1 SEHNR and CDR2 FQNEAQ come from the germline V gene (reference sequence). In nucleotides, the CDR3 is TGTGCCAGCAGCTTAAGCGGAGCGGGAGTCCAAGAGACCCAGTACTTC. Translation: CASSLSGAGVQETQYF.

V is TRBV11-2 and J is TRBJ2-7; D is undetermined. V was cut by 0 bases and J by 2 bases, with 2 bases left in between. The CDR3 consists of 12 residues. Germline loops: CDR1 SGHAT, CDR2 FQNNGV. The CDR3 bases are TGTGCCAGCAGCTTAGAGGCCTACGAGCAGTACTTC. It codes for CASSLEAYEQYF.

This chain joins TRBV6-6 and TRBJ2-3; D possibly uses TRBD1 or TRBD2 (5 bases each). Trimming left V 3 bases short and J 5 bases short, with 12 bases between. Germline V gene lookup returns CDR1 MNHNY and CDR2 SVGAGI (reference sequence). The CDR3 sequence is 14 residues long. CDR3 sequence: CASSYFGAGDTQYF. CDR3 in DNA: TGTGCCAGCAGTTATTTTGGGGCGGGAGATACGCAGTATTTT.

Written as DNA, the CDR3 is TGTGCCAGCAGGCCCTCGGGGGGCGACACAGATACGCAGTATTTT. This codes for CASRPSGGDTDTQYF. The V call is TRBV28, the J call TRBJ2-3, with D perhaps TRBD2 (7 bases). CDR1 and CDR2 (germline): MDHEN, SYDVKM. This CDR3 is built from 15 residues. V gave up 6 bases and J gave up 2 bases, with 15 bases separating them.

V gene TRBV7-6 combines with J gene TRBJ2-5; TRBD2 matches at 11 bases. The CDR3 loop spans 15 amino acids. In germline, CDR1 is SGHVS, CDR2 FNYEAQ. V dropped 7 bases and J dropped 5; count of bases not matched to a gene: 9. This CDR3 is CASKIAGGPDETQYF. The CDR3 DNA sequence: TGTGCCAGCAAAATAGCGGGGGGGCCGGATGAGACCCAGTACTTC.